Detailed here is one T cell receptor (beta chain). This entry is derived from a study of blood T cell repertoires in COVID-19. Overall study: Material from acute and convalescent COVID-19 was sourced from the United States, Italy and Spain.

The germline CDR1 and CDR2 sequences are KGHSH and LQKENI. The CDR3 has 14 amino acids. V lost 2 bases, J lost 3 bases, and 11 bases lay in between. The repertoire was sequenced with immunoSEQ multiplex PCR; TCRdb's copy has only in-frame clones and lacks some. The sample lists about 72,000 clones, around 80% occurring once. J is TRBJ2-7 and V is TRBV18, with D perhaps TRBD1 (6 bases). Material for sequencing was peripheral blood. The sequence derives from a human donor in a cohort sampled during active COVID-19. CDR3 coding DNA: TGTGCCAGCTCACCAGTTTCAGGGGACTACGAGCAGTACTTC. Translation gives CASSPVSGDYEQYF. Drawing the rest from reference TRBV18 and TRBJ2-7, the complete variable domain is NAGVMQNPRHLVRRRGQEARLRCSPMKGHSHVYWYRQLPEEGLKFMVYLQKENIIDESGMPKERFSAEFPKEGPSILRIQQVVRGDSAAYFCASSPVSGDYEQYFGPGTRLTVT.